This T cell receptor beta chain originates from a study of technical replicates of blood from a handful of donors. This CDR3 is 13 amino acids long. Germline assignment: CDR1 LNHDA and CDR2 SQIVND (reference sequence). J lost 4 bases, V lost 5 bases, and 3 bases had no gene match. The table came from immunoSEQ multiplex PCR; TCRdb's copy has only in-frame clones and leaves some out. The profile covers roughly 68,000 clones, with 95% to 97% appearing a single time and approximately 0.26% taken by the ten largest. The V gene is TRBV19, the J gene TRBJ1-1; TRBD1 aligns across 8 bases. The origin of this receptor is a human donor in good health. Sequencing was carried out using T cells isolated from PBMCs. The DNA for the CDR3 is TGTGCCAGTAGTGTAACAGGGGGCACTGAAGCTTTCTTT. Translated: CASSVTGGTEAFF.